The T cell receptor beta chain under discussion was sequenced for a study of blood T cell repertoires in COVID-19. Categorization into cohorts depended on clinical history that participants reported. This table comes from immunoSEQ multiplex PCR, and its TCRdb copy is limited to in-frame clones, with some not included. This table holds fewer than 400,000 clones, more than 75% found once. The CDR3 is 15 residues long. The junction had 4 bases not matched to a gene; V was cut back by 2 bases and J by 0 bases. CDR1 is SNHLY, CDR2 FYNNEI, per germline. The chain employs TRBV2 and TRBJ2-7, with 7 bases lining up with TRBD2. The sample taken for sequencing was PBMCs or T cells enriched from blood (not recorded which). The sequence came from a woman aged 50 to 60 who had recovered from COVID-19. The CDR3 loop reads CASSETGGPSYEQYF. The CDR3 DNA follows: TGTGCCAGCAGTGAAACGGGGGGACCCTCCTACGAGCAGTACTTC.